This T cell receptor beta chain was documented in a study of cytomegalovirus exposure and HLA in healthy donors. Overall study results and limits: In vitro assays verified that a few CMV-associated chains recognized CMV antigens specifically.

The CDR3 has 14 residues. Germline CDR1 reads GTSNPN; CDR2 reads SVGIG (reference sequence). J lost 9 bases, V lost 1 base, and 6 bases had no gene match. Clones were sequenced by immunoSEQ multiplex PCR, and TCRdb holds only the in-frame ones, with some missing. This table has around 70,000 clones, about 95% appearing once. This clone was picked up one time. Its antigen is currently unknown. V usage is TRBV30 and J usage is TRBJ1-4, with 9 bases matching TRBD1. This TCR derives from a woman aged 18-29 years in good health and CMV-seronegative. Sequencing was done on a sample of PBMCs. CDR3 protein: CAWSGWDRDKKLFF. The CDR3 DNA is TGTGCCTGGAGTGGTTGGGACAGGGATAAAAAACTGTTTTTT.